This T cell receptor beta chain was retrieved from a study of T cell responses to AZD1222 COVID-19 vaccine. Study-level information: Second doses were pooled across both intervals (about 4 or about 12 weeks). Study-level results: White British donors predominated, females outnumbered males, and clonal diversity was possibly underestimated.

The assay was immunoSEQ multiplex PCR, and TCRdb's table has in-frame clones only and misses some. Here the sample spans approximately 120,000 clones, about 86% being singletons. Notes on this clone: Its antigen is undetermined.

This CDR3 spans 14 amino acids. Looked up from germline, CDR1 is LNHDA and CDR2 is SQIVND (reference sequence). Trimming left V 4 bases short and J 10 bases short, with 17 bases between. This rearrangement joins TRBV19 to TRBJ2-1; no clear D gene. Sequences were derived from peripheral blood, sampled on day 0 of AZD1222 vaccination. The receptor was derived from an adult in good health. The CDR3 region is CASSTPLSGVEQFF. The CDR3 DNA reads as TGTGCCAGTAGTACCCCCCTTTCCGGAGTGGAGCAGTTCTTC. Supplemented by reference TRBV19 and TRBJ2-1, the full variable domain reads DGGITQSPKYLFRKEGQNVTLSCEQNLNHDAMYWYRQDPGQGLRLIYYSQIVNDFQKGDIAEGYSVSREKKESFPLTVTSAQKNPTAFYLCASSTPLSGVEQFFGPGTRLTVL.